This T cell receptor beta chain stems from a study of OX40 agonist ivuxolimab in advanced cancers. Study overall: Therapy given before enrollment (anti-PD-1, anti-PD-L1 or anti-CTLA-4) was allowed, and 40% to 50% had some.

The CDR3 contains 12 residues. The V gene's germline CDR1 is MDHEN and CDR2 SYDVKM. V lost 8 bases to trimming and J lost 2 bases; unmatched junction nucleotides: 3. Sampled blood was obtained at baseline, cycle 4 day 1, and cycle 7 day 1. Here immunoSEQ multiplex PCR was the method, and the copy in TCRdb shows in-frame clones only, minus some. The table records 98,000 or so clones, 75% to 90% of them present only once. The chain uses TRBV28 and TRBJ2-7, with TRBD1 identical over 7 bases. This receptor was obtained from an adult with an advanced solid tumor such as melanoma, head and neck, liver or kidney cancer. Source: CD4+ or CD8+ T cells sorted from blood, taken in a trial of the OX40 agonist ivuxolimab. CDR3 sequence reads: CASAQGTYEQYF. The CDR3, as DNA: TGTGCCAGCGCACAGGGGACCTACGAGCAGTACTTC.